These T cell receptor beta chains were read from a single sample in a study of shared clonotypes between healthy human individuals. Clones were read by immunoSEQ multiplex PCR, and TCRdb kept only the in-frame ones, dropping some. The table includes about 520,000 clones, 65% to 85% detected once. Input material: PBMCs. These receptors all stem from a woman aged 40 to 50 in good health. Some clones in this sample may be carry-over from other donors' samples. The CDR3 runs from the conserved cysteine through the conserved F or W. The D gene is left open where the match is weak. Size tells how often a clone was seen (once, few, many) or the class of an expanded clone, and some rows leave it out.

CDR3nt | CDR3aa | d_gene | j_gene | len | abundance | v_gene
TGCGCCAGCAGCTTGGGGACGAACACCGGGGAGCTGTTTTTT | CASSLGTNTGELFF | NA | TRBJ2-2 | 14 | NA | TRBV5-1
TGTGCCAGCAGCGTAGGAGGACGGGATCCGAGCTCCTACGAGCAGTACTTC | CASSVGGRDPSSYEQYF | NA | TRBJ2-7 | 17 | NA | TRBV9
TGTGCCAGCAATTCCCAGGGACAGGGGAGGGAGACCCAGTACTTC | CASNSQGQGRETQYF | TRBD1 | TRBJ2-5 | 15 | NA | TRBV28
TGTGCCAGCAGCGTTGGCCAGGACCCCACAGATACGCAGTATTTT | CASSVGQDPTDTQYF | NA | TRBJ2-3 | 15 | NA | TRBV9
TGTGCCAGCATCGGACTAGCGGGAGATACGCAGTATTTT | CASIGLAGDTQYF | TRBD2 | TRBJ2-3 | 13 | NA | TRBV7-9
TGTGCCAGCAGCTTAGCAGGACTGAGCACAGATACGCAGTATTTT | CASSLAGLSTDTQYF | NA | TRBJ2-3 | 15 | NA | TRBV11-2
TGTGCCAGCAGCAGGGACATCGCTAACTATGGCTACACCTTC | CASSRDIANYGYTF | NA | TRBJ1-2 | 14 | NA | TRBV7-2
TGCGGCGTCACAGTGACAGGGGGCCAGAGGTGGGAAGAGCAGTACTTC | CGVTVTGGQRWEEQYF | TRBD1 | TRBJ2-5 | 16 | NA | TRBV29-1
TGTGCCAGCAGTGTAGGCCCCTCCGGTGGCTACACCTTC | CASSVGPSGGYTF | NA | TRBJ1-2 | 13 | NA | TRBV6-4
TGTGCCAGCAGCTTATTGGGACAGGGGGCTCCCTACGAGCAGTACTTC | CASSLLGQGAPYEQYF | TRBD1 | TRBJ2-7 | 16 | NA | TRBV7-8
TGTGCCAGCCCCTCGCCCCCCGCGGGAGCGGTTGATACGCAGTATTTT | CASPSPPAGAVDTQYF | TRBD2 | TRBJ2-3 | 16 | once | TRBV27
TGCAGCGTTGAAGAAACAGGGGATGGTGGCTACACCTTC | CSVEETGDGGYTF | TRBD1 | TRBJ1-2 | 13 | many | TRBV29-1
TGTGCCAGCAGGGACAGGGAACGGGCTAACTATGGCTACACCTTC | CASRDRERANYGYTF | TRBD1 | TRBJ1-2 | 15 | many | TRBV27
TGTGCCAGCAGCCAAGATGAGATCCGGGAGCAGTACTTC | CASSQDEIREQYF | NA | TRBJ2-7 | 13 | many | TRBV4-2
TGTGCCAGCAGTGAATTTGGATCCTACGAGCAGTACTTC | CASSEFGSYEQYF | NA | TRBJ2-7 | 13 | NA | TRBV25-1
TGCGCCAGCAGCCGCCAGGTAGGGGAGCAGTTCTTC | CASSRQVGEQFF | NA | TRBJ2-1 | 12 | NA | TRBV5-1
TGCAGCGTTGATATAGGTACAGGGGGATCGAGCTCTGGGGCCAACGTCCTGACTTTC | CSVDIGTGGSSSGANVLTF | TRBD1 | TRBJ2-6 | 19 | few | TRBV29-1
TGCAGCGTTGTCGGTCGACAGGGGGCTTCCCCCCCTGCGGAAAAACTGTTTTTT | CSVVGRQGASPPAEKLFF | TRBD1 | TRBJ1-4 | 18 | NA | TRBV29-1
TGTGCCAGCAGCCCAGACGTCGCTGGAAACACCATATATTTT | CASSPDVAGNTIYF | NA | TRBJ1-3 | 14 | NA | TRBV7-3
TGCGCCAGCAGCCAGGGGACAGGGGGTATTGTATTAGAGACCCAGTACTTC | CASSQGTGGIVLETQYF | TRBD1 | TRBJ2-5 | 17 | NA | TRBV5-1
TGTGCCAGCAGTTACGGCAGAGCCTCCTACAATGAGCAGTTCTTC | CASSYGRASYNEQFF | NA | TRBJ2-1 | 15 | NA | TRBV6-5
TGTGCCAGTAGTATCGGGCTAGCGGGATGGGAGACCCAGTACTTC | CASSIGLAGWETQYF | TRBD2 | TRBJ2-5 | 15 | NA | TRBV19
TGCGCCAGCAGCTTGGCCCTTGGGGCGGGAGACGCCTACAATGAGCAGTTCTTC | CASSLALGAGDAYNEQFF | TRBD2 | TRBJ2-1 | 18 | NA | TRBV5-1
TGTGCCAGCAGGGCAAGGGAGCTGTTTTTT | CASRARELFF | NA | TRBJ2-2 | 10 | NA | TRBV18
TGCGCCAGCAGTGATGTGTGGGCAGGCGATGGCTACACCTTC | CASSDVWAGDGYTF | NA | TRBJ1-2 | 14 | NA | TRBV10-2
TGTGCCAGCTCGCGAGAGGAGAACACTGAAGCTTTCTTT | CASSREENTEAFF | NA | TRBJ1-1 | 13 | NA | TRBV18
TGTGCCAGCAGCGTAACGGCAGGGAAGGGCTACGAGCAGTACTTC | CASSVTAGKGYEQYF | NA | TRBJ2-7 | 15 | once | TRBV9
TGTGCCAGCAGTTACCGACATAAAAACACCGGGGAGCTGTTTTTT | CASSYRHKNTGELFF | NA | TRBJ2-2 | 15 | few | TRBV28
TGTGCCAGCAGTTTACAGGCGCGCAATGAGCAGTTCTTC | CASSLQARNEQFF | NA | TRBJ2-1 | 13 | NA | TRBV27
TGTGCCTGGAGCGACGAGGGGGTCTACACCTTC | CAWSDEGVYTF | NA | TRBJ1-2 | 11 | NA | TRBV30
TGTGCCAGCAACGTACAGGGGGCACCCTACGAGCAGTACTTC | CASNVQGAPYEQYF | TRBD1 | TRBJ2-7 | 14 | once | TRBV5-4
TGTGCCAGCAGCCCTACTAGCGGGAGCCCCAATGAGCAGTTCTTC | CASSPTSGSPNEQFF | TRBD2 | TRBJ2-1 | 15 | NA | TRBV5-4
TGTGCCATCAGTGAGCAGGCTCCGGCGGAGTTCTTC | CAISEQAPAEFF | NA | TRBJ2-1 | 12 | NA | TRBV10-3
TGTGCCAGCAATACCGGGACTAGCGGCTTCTACGAGCAGTACTTC | CASNTGTSGFYEQYF | TRBD2 | TRBJ2-7 | 15 | NA | TRBV7-9
TGCGCCAGCAGCCAAGATCCGGTTTGGGGTGAGCAGTTCTTC | CASSQDPVWGEQFF | NA | TRBJ2-1 | 14 | NA | TRBV4-3
TGTGCCAGCAGGCCCGATGGAGTTGATGAGCAGTTCTTC | CASRPDGVDEQFF | NA | TRBJ2-1 | 13 | once | TRBV28
TGTGCATGGAAGACGGTTCACCTAGCGGCCAAAGAGACCCAGTACTTC | CAWKTVHLAAKETQYF | TRBD2 | TRBJ2-5 | 16 | NA | TRBV30
TGTGCCAGCAGTTTGCCCGGGCCCATCCCTGTAGCTTTCTTT | CASSLPGPIPVAFF | NA | TRBJ1-1 | 14 | NA | TRBV28
TGCGCCAGCAGCTCCGGGTTGCTGAACACTGAAGCTTTCTTT | CASSSGLLNTEAFF | NA | TRBJ1-1 | 14 | many | TRBV4-1
TGCGCCAGCAGCCAAGACACCGACCTCATATTCTACACCTTC | CASSQDTDLIFYTF | NA | TRBJ1-2 | 14 | NA | TRBV4-1
TGTGCCAGTAGTATCGGACAGGGTTCCTACGAGCAGTACTTC | CASSIGQGSYEQYF | TRBD1 | TRBJ2-7 | 14 | NA | TRBV19
TGTGCCAGCTCAGAGGGACAGGGTTGGTACAATGAGCAGTTCTTC | CASSEGQGWYNEQFF | TRBD1 | TRBJ2-1 | 15 | NA | TRBV18
TGCGCCAGCACCCAACTCGGGCTAGCGGGAGCCGGCACCGGGGAGCTGTTTTTT | CASTQLGLAGAGTGELFF | TRBD2 | TRBJ2-2 | 18 | NA | TRBV10-2
TGCAGCGTTAATTCGGGACTCGCTCCCTACGAGCAGTACTTC | CSVNSGLAPYEQYF | NA | TRBJ2-7 | 14 | once | TRBV29-1
TGTGCCAGCAATCAGATGAACACTGAAGCTTTCTTT | CASNQMNTEAFF | NA | TRBJ1-1 | 12 | few | TRBV6-6
TGCGCCAGCAGCTTGGGGACAGGGTATGGCTACACCTTC | CASSLGTGYGYTF | TRBD1 | TRBJ1-2 | 13 | NA | TRBV5-1
TGTGCCAGCAGAGGGACTAGGGCAGGCACAGATACGCAGTATTTT | CASRGTRAGTDTQYF | TRBD2 | TRBJ2-3 | 15 | once | TRBV27
TGTGCCAGCAGCTTGGACGGTTCGGGCGCCTCCTACGAGCAGTACTTC | CASSLDGSGASYEQYF | NA | TRBJ2-7 | 16 | few | TRBV5-6
TGTGCCACCAGCAGAGGCTTTCAGGACAGGGACCTACGGCCCCAGCATTTT | CATSRGFQDRDLRPQHF | TRBD1 | TRBJ1-5 | 17 | many | TRBV15
TGTGCCAGCAGTTTAGGAACCGCGGCTTGGGAGCAGTACTTC | CASSLGTAAWEQYF | NA | TRBJ2-7 | 14 | NA | TRBV27
TGCAGCGTTGAAGATCCGGGCAGGGGAGGCGAGCAGTTCTTC | CSVEDPGRGGEQFF | NA | TRBJ2-1 | 14 | NA | TRBV29-1
TGTGCCAGTAGTATTGAGGGGTTGGAGACCCAGTACTTC | CASSIEGLETQYF | NA | TRBJ2-5 | 13 | NA | TRBV19
TGTGCCAGCACCTTGGCTCGCCCCACAGATACGCAGTATTTT | CASTLARPTDTQYF | NA | TRBJ2-3 | 14 | NA | TRBV11-2
TGTGCCAGCAGTCCGGCGGGAGGGCCGACAGATACGCAGTATTTT | CASSPAGGPTDTQYF | TRBD2 | TRBJ2-3 | 15 | NA | TRBV7-7
TGTGCCAGCAGCTTGGGGACAGTGAGACTTAGCAATACGCAGTATTTT | CASSLGTVRLSNTQYF | NA | TRBJ2-3 | 16 | NA | TRBV5-4
TGTGCCACCCGGCCGAGACTAGCGGGAGGATCCAATGAGCAGTTCTTC | CATRPRLAGGSNEQFF | TRBD2 | TRBJ2-1 | 16 | NA | TRBV10-3
TGTGCCAGCAGCCCTGCTAGCGGGAGTCAGGAGACCCAGTACTTC | CASSPASGSQETQYF | TRBD2 | TRBJ2-5 | 15 | NA | TRBV7-3
TGTGCCAGCAGCTTAGGGGTGGGCTACGAGCAGTACTTC | CASSLGVGYEQYF | NA | TRBJ2-7 | 13 | NA | TRBV7-9
TGTGCCAGCAGCTTACAAAGCGGGACCGGGGAGCTGTTTTTT | CASSLQSGTGELFF | NA | TRBJ2-2 | 14 | NA | TRBV7-3